Following are 21 T cell receptor beta chains from one sample sequenced in a study of T-cell memory formation after mild COVID-19. TCRdb re-analysed the 5' RACE reads in MiXCR, keeping a single row per CDR3 protein. Of just under 350,000 distinct CDR3 sequences listed, around 13% are singletons. Sequenced: PBMCs or a T cell subset sorted from them (not recorded which). The receptor source for this set is a man younger than 30 who had mild COVID-19 (a few samples of this study predate the infection). Cell type and time point are not known.

J is TRBJ1-1 and V is TRBV7-2; 9 bases fit TRBD1. The CDR3 extends over 19 amino acids. Losses at the gene ends were 0 bases for V and 1 base for J; bases not matched to a gene: 12. Germline CDR1 SGHTA, CDR2 FQGNSA. The DNA of the CDR3 is TGTGCCAGCAGCTTAGCGTTGGGACAGGGACACCTTACGAACACTGAAGCTTTCTTT. Protein product: CASSLALGQGHLTNTEAFF.

This clonotype was recorded many times. The chain joins TRBV4-3 to TRBJ1-1; D may be TRBD1 (5 bases). From germline, CDR1 is LGHNA and CDR2 YSLEER. This CDR3 has 17 amino acids. Trimming pared 2 bases from V and 0 bases from J, leaving 16 bases between. The CDR3 DNA reads TGCGCCAGCAGCCAACCTTCAAGGGGAAAACTGAACACTGAAGCTTTCTTT. As protein: CASSQPSRGKLNTEAFF.

The V and J genes are TRBV11-2 and TRBJ1-5; D might be TRBD1 (5 bases). The germline V gene encodes CDR1 SGHAT and CDR2 FQNNGV. V lost 2 bases, J lost 6 bases, and 14 bases lay in between. This CDR3 is 15 amino acids long. This CDR3 reads CASSLSGGPSQPQHF. For the CDR3, the DNA is TGTGCCAGCAGCTTAAGCGGGGGTCCCAGTCAGCCCCAGCATTTT. Looking up the rest from reference TRBV11-2 and TRBJ1-5 gives the full variable domain: EAGVAQSPRYKIIEKRQSVAFWCNPISGHATLYWYQQILGQGPKLLIQFQNNGVVDDSQLPKDRFSAERLKGVDSTLKIQPAKLEDSAVYLCASSLSGGPSQPQHFGDGTRLSIL.

This clonotype was observed many times. The chain combines TRBV24-1 with TRBJ2-3; 7 bases agree with TRBD1. CDR1 is KGHDR and CDR2 is SFDVKD in the germline V gene. The CDR3 totals 15 residues. The V and J ends lost 0 bases and 5 bases, in that order; junction bases with no gene match: 4. For the CDR3, the DNA is TGTGCCACCAGTGATTTGAGGGACAGTCAAGATACGCAGTATTTT. Protein: CATSDLRDSQDTQYF.

This clonotype was seen a handful of times. The V call is TRBV6-5, the J call TRBJ2-7; 11 nucleotides agree with TRBD1. The CDR3 has 15 residues. Trimming cost V 8 bases and J 7 bases; bases outside gene matches: 13. CDR1 MNHEY and CDR2 SVGAGI come from the germline V gene. Written as DNA, the CDR3 is TGTGCCAGCTCGATAACCGGGACAGGGGGAAATGAGCAGTACTTC. Its protein product is CASSITGTGGNEQYF.

This clonotype was counted only a few times. DNA for the CDR3: TGTGCCAGCAGCCCACAGATAGCCAAAAACATTCAGTACTTC. This gives the protein CASSPQIAKNIQYF. This chain connects TRBV28 to TRBJ2-4, with unresolved D. Germline V CDR1 and CDR2: MDHEN, SYDVKM. This CDR3 comprises 14 residues. Trimming took 6 bases from V and 0 from J, leaving 9 bases between them.

The rearrangement uses TRBV6-5 and TRBJ2-2, with D possibly being TRBD1 or TRBD2 (7 bases each). The V end was cut by 5 bases, the J end by 5 bases, with 18 bases between. CDR1 and CDR2 from the germline V gene are MNHEY and SVGAGI. The CDR3 extends over 16 amino acids. The CDR3 spells CASSAGGTARTGELFF. CDR3 in DNA: TGTGCCAGCAGTGCCGGGGGGACAGCTCGAACCGGGGAGCTGTTTTTT.

This chain joins TRBV3-1 and TRBJ2-7; D ambiguous. The CDR3 has 15 amino acids. From germline, CDR1 is LGHDT and CDR2 YNNKEL (reference sequence). The V and J ends lost 4 bases and 2 bases respectively, with 15 bases between them. CDR3: CASSPTVGSTYEQYF. The CDR3 DNA reads as TGTGCCAGCAGCCCCACGGTCGGCTCAACCTACGAGCAGTACTTC.

In its sample, this clonotype was seen a few times. The chain joins TRBV11-2 to TRBJ2-3, with 9 bases aligning to TRBD2. From germline, CDR1 is SGHAT and CDR2 FQNNGV. There are 15 residues in the CDR3. V dropped 4 bases and J dropped 7; count of bases not matched to a gene: 9. As DNA, the CDR3 is TGTGCCAGCAGCTCGGCCGGGACTAGCACTAATACGCAGTATTTT. This translates into CASSSAGTSTNTQYF.

The J gene is TRBJ2-4, the V gene TRBV7-3, with D possibly being TRBD1 (5 bases). Trimming took off 1 base at V and 9 bases at J, with 16 bases between the two ends. The CDR3 consists of 15 residues. CDR1 SGHTA and CDR2 FQGTGA come from the germline V gene. The CDR3 reads CASSLSPGRAAIQYF. CDR3 in DNA: TGTGCCAGCAGCTTAAGCCCCGGCAGGGCAGCCATTCAGTACTTC.

A few counts support this clonotype. The chain couples TRBV6-6 to TRBJ2-7, with 7 positions matching TRBD1. CDR1 and CDR2 from the germline V gene are MNHNY and SVGAGI (reference sequence). The CDR3 has 15 amino acids. The J segment lost 1 base and the V segment lost 5 bases, leaving 8 bases of the junction unmatched. This CDR3 is CASSTTGESSYEQYF. The CDR3 DNA sequence: TGTGCCAGCAGTACCACAGGGGAGAGTTCCTACGAGCAGTACTTC.

This clonotype was seen a handful of times. This chain connects TRBV12-3 or TRBV12-4 to TRBJ2-7; perhaps D is TRBD1 or TRBD2 (6 bases each). V was clipped by 3 bases and J by 2 bases, with 11 bases between them. There are 14 residues in the CDR3. The CDR3 nucleotides read TGTGCCAGCAGTTTCAAGGGGGGAGCCTACGAGCAGTACTTC. This translates into CASSFKGGAYEQYF.

This clonotype occurred many times. The chain recombines TRBV29-1 with TRBJ2-7, with a tentative D call TRBD1 (6 bases). CDR3 length equals 13 residues. The V gene's germline CDR1 is SQVTM and CDR2 ANQGSEA. The CDR3 reads CRLDRFYPLEQYV. The CDR3 DNA follows: TGCAGGTTAGACAGGTTCTACCCCCTCGAGCAGTACGTC.

The V gene is TRBV6-6, the J gene TRBJ1-1, with no clear D. This CDR3 is built from 14 residues. Trimming took 3 bases from V and 1 from J, leaving 9 bases between them. Germline-derived CDR1 and CDR2 are MNHNY and SVGAGI (reference sequence). CDR3 residues: CASSYYTRNTEAFF. DNA of the CDR3: TGTGCCAGCAGTTATTACACGAGGAACACTGAAGCTTTCTTT.

The rearrangement links TRBV7-9 to TRBJ1-4, with 9 bases that match TRBD1. Per germline, CDR1 SEHNR and CDR2 FQNEAQ (reference sequence). With V trimmed by 5 bases and J by 5 bases, 15 bases remained unmatched. This CDR3 is 18 amino acids long. CDR3 nucleotide sequence: TGTGCCAGCAGCCTGAGGTCCGGGACAGGGCCTTACAATGAAAAACTGTTTTTT. This translates into CASSLRSGTGPYNEKLFF. Looking up the rest from reference TRBV7-9 and TRBJ1-4 gives the full variable domain: DTGVSQNPRHKITKRGQNVTFRCDPISEHNRLYWYRQTLGQGPEFLTYFQNEAQLEKSRLLSDRFSAERPKGSFSTLEIQRTEQGDSAMYLCASSLRSGTGPYNEKLFFGSGTQLSVL.

A few counts support this clonotype. The CDR3 here is CASRRTGLETQYF. CDR3 nucleotide sequence: TGTGCCAGTAGGAGGACAGGGTTGGAGACCCAGTACTTC. This chain uses TRBV19 with TRBJ2-5; 8 bases fit TRBD1. This CDR3 is 13 amino acids long. V shed 6 bases, J shed 5 bases, and the junction held 5 bases outside the gene matches. The germline V gene encodes CDR1 LNHDA and CDR2 SQIVND (reference sequence).

This clonotype was found many times. The chain uses TRBV12-3 or TRBV12-4 and TRBJ2-5; the D is unclear. The CDR3 consists of 13 residues. V gave up 7 bases and J gave up 2 bases, with 11 bases separating them. As DNA, the CDR3 is TGTGCCAGCACCCTTAACCCACAAGAGACCCAGTACTTC. It encodes CASTLNPQETQYF.

The chain carries TRBV6-1 and TRBJ1-5; D remains unclear. V was clipped by 2 bases and J by 6 bases, with 8 bases between them. The length of the CDR3 is 13 residues. The V gene's germline CDR1 is MNHNS and CDR2 SASEGT. CDR3 region: CASSETGAQPQHF. The CDR3 coding sequence is TGTGCCAGCAGTGAAACGGGCGCTCAGCCCCAGCATTTT.

The rearrangement uses TRBV5-6 and TRBJ2-3, with TRBD2 matching 7 bases. Trimming took 2 bases from V and 0 from J; bases not matched to a gene: 6. Germline lookup yields CDR1 SGHDT and CDR2 YYEEEE. This CDR3 is built from 16 residues. In DNA form, the CDR3 reads TGTGCCAGCAGCTTACGAAGCGGGGCTAGCACAGATACGCAGTATTTT. Translated, it gives CASSLRSGASTDTQYF.

V is TRBV18 and J is TRBJ2-2, with a tentative D call TRBD1 (6 bases). CDR3 size: 16 residues. The V gene lost 3 bases and the J gene lost 1 base, with 12 bases spanning the gap. Per germline, CDR1 KGHSH and CDR2 LQKENI. The CDR3 sequence is CASSPTRDKNTGELFF. The DNA for the CDR3 is TGTGCCAGCTCACCCACACGGGACAAGAACACCGGGGAGCTGTTTTTT.

In this sample, this clonotype turned up a few times. Here the CDR3 DNA reads TGTGCCAGCAGCCAATGGGGGACCCAGTACTTC. It is translated as CASSQWGTQYF. The V call is TRBV7-2, the J call TRBJ2-5; D is unclear. The germline V and J ends were trimmed by 5 bases and 7 bases, with 8 bases remaining between them. From germline, CDR1 is SGHTA and CDR2 FQGNSA. CDR3 size: 11 residues.